This TCR beta chain stems from a study of control samples from healthy donors and cancer patients. CDR1 and CDR2 (germline): SGHAT, FQNNGV. The CDR3 covers 14 residues. V was clipped by 5 bases and J by 10 bases, with 15 bases between them. Sequencing used immunoSEQ multiplex PCR; TCRdb keeps in-frame clones, though not all of them. The data show about 120,000 clones, about 86% seen once. The receptor's source is a man aged 30 to 39 in good health. The chain employs TRBV11-2 and TRBJ1-6, with no clear D. What was sequenced was blood. The CDR3, as DNA: TGTGCCAGCAGCCAACACCACCCGGGATCACCCCTCCACTTT. It codes for CASSQHHPGSPLHF. The entire variable domain, with the rest obtained from reference TRBV11-2 and TRBJ1-6, is as follows: EAGVAQSPRYKIIEKRQSVAFWCNPISGHATLYWYQQILGQGPKLLIQFQNNGVVDDSQLPKDRFSAERLKGVDSTLKIQPAKLEDSAVYLCASSQHHPGSPLHFGNGTRLTVT.